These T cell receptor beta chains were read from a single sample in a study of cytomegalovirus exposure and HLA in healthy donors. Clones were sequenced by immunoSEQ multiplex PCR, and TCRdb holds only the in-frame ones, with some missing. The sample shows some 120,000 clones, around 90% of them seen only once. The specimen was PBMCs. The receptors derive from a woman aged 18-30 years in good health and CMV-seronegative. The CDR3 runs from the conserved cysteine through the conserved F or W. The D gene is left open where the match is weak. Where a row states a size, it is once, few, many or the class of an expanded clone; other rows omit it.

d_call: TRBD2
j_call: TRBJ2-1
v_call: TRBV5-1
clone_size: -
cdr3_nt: TGCGCCAGCAGCTTGGCTAGCGGGGGAGACAATGAGCAGTTCTTC
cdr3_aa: CASSLASGGDNEQFF

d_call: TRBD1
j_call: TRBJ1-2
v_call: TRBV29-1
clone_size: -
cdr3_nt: TGCAGCGTTGGGACAGGGGCTAACTATGGCTACACCTTC
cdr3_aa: CSVGTGANYGYTF

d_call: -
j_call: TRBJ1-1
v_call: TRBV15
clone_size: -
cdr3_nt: TGTGCCACCAGCAGAGACAAGATGAGTCTTGAAGCTTTCTTT
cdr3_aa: CATSRDKMSLEAFF

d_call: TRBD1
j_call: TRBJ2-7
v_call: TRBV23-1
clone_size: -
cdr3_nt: TGCGCCAGCAGTCAATCGAACAGGGGGCTGGGCGAGCAGTACTTC
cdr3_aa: CASSQSNRGLGEQYF

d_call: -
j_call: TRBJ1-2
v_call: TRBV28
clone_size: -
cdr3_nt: TGTGCCAGCAGTTTATTGCTGGGGGGAGATGTTGACTATGGCTACACCTTC
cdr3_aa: CASSLLLGGDVDYGYTF

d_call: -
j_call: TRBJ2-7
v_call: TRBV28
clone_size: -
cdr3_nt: TGTGCCAGCAGTTTAAATCTAAACGAGCAGTACTTC
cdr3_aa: CASSLNLNEQYF

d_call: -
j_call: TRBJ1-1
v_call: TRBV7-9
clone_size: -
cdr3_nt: TGTGCCAACATAATACACGGAAGGGGAGGCACTGAAGCTTTCTTT
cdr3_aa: CANIIHGRGGTEAFF

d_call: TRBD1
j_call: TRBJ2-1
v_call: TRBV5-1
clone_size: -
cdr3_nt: TGCGCCAGCAGCCAGGACAGGGGGCGCATGAATGAGCAGTTCTTC
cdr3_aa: CASSQDRGRMNEQFF

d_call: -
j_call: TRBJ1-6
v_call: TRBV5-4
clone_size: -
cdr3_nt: TGTGCCAGCAGCTTCAGGACAGAGAATTCACCCCTCCACTTT
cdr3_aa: CASSFRTENSPLHF

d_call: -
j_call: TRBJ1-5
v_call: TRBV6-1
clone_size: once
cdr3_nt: TGTGCCAGCAGTGAGAGGGGCAATCAGCCCCAGCATTTT
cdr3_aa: CASSERGNQPQHF

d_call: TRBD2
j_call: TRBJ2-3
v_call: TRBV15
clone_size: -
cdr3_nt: TGTGCCACCAGCAGAGTAGCGGGGGGCCGCACAGATACGCAGTATTTT
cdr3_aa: CATSRVAGGRTDTQYF

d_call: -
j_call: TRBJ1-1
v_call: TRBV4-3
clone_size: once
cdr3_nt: TGCGCCAGCAGCCAAGTTGTTATGGGTAGAGGAGGGCGGGGCACTGAAGCTTTCTTT
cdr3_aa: CASSQVVMGRGGRGTEAFF

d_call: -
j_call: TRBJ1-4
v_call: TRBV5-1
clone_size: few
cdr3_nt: TGCGCCAGCAGGTTTGGACAAAGGGGTGAAAAACTGTTTTTT
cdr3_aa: CASRFGQRGEKLFF

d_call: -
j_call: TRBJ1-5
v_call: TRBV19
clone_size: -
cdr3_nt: TGTGCCAGTAGTATAGGTAGCTATAGCAATCAGCCCCAGCATTTT
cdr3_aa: CASSIGSYSNQPQHF

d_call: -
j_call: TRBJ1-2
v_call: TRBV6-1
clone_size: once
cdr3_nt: TGTGCCAGCAGTGAAGCGGTGGGGGGGGCCGGTGGCTACACCTTC
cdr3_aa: CASSEAVGGAGGYTF

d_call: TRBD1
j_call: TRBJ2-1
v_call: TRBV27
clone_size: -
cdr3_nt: TGTGCCAGCAGTTCTCAACAGGGGAGGCAGTTCTTC
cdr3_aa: CASSSQQGRQFF

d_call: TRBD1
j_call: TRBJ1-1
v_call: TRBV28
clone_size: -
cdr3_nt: TGTGCCAGCAGTTCGCTGACAGGGGCAGCTTTCTTT
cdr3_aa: CASSSLTGAAFF

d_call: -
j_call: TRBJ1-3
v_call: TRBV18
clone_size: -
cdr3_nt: TGTGCCAGCTCACTCACGGGTAATGTTGGCATCTCTGGAAACACCATATATTTT
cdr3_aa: CASSLTGNVGISGNTIYF

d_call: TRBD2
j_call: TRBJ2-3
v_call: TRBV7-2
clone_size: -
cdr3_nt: TGTGCCAGCAGCTTAGGGGCGGGAGGGGGGCGGCGTGGAACGCAGTATTTT
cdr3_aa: CASSLGAGGGRRGTQYF

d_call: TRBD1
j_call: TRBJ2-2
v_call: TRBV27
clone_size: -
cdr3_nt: TGTGCCAGCAGTTCTTCCGGGACAGGGAACACCGGGGAGCTGTTTTTT
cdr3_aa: CASSSSGTGNTGELFF

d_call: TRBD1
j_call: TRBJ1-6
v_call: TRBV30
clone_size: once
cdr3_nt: TGTGCCTGGAGTCCGACAGGGGTTAATTCACCCCTCCACTTT
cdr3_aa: CAWSPTGVNSPLHF

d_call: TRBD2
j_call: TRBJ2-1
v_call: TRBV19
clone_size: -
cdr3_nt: TGTGCCAGTAGTCTTGGGGCTAGCGGAAACAATGAGCAGTTCTTC
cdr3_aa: CASSLGASGNNEQFF

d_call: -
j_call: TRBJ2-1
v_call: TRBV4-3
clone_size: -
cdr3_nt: TGCGCCAGCAGCCAAGGTCAGGGGCAAAACAATGAGCAGTTCTTC
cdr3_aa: CASSQGQGQNNEQFF

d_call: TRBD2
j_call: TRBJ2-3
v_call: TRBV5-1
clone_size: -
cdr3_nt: TGCGCCAGCAGCTTGGAATTTCAGCGGGGGATCACAGATACGCAGTATTTT
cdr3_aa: CASSLEFQRGITDTQYF